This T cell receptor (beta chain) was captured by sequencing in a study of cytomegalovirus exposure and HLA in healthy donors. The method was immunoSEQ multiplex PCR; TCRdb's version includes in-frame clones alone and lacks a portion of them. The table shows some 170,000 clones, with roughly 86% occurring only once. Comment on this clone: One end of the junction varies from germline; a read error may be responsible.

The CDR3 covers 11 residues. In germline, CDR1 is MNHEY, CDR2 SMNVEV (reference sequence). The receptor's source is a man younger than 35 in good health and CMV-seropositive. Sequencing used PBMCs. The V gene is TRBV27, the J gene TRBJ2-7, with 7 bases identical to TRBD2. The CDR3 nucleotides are TGCGCGGCCGGGAGGATCTACGAGCAGTACTTC. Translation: CAAGRIYEQYF.